The following is a T cell receptor (beta chain) sequence with its context. Antigen: not known. Both CD4+ and CD8+ cells were separated through positive magnetic bead selection, and their purity was verified using flow cytometry. The entry originates in a study of somatic mutations in cytotoxic T cells in rheumatoid arthritis. Findings and caveats of the study: Rheumatoid arthritis patients, but not healthy controls, exhibited increasing CD8+ clonality with age. Each of about an eighth of the 65 patients had a largest CD8+ clone that made up more than 20% of CD8+ cells.

Here immunoSEQ multiplex PCR was the method, and the copy in TCRdb shows in-frame clones only, minus some. The data show around 19,000 clones, over 75% seen once. CDR3 size: 12 residues. Germline lookup yields CDR1 MNHEY and CDR2 SMNVEV (reference sequence). Germline trimming cut 4 bases from V and 16 bases from J; bases unmatched to any gene: 9. The clonotype comes from an adult with rheumatoid arthritis. V is TRBV27 and J is TRBJ2-1, with 8 nucleotides matching TRBD1. The sequencing input was CD8+ T cells sorted from blood. CDR3 loop: CASSSLDRGGFF. As DNA, the CDR3 is TGTGCCAGCAGTTCCCTCGACAGGGGCGGTTTCTTC.